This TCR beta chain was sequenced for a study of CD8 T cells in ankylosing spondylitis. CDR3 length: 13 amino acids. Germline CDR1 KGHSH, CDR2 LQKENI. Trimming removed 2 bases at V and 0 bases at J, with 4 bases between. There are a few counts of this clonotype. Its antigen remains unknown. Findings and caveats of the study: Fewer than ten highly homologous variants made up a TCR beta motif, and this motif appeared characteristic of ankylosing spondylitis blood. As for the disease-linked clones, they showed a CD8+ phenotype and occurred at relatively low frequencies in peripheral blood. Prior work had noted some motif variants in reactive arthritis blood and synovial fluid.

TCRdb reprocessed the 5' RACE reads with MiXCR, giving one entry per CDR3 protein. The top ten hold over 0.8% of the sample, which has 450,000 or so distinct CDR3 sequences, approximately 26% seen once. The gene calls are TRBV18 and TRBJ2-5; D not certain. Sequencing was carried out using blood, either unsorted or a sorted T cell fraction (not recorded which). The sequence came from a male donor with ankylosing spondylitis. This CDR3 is CASSPTHQETQYF. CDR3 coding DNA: TGTGCCAGCTCACCAACCCACCAAGAGACCCAGTACTTC.